The 30 T cell receptor beta chains below all came from one sample that was sequenced in a study of T cells in Graves' hyperthyroidism and ophthalmopathy. Amplified TCR beta CDR3 regions derived from RNA transcripts. Primed by the HTBI set, a first-round RT-PCR was run on the TCR CDR3. TCRdb passed the multiplex PCR reads through MiXCR, listing each CDR3 protein once. This repertoire shows fewer than 600,000 distinct CDR3 sequences, 14% found once; its top ten account for around 13%. The material sequenced was blood. These receptor sequences come from a woman in her forties with Graves' hyperthyroidism.

This clonotype was counted ten times or more. The chain uses TRBV3-1 and TRBJ2-2, with 10 nucleotides matching TRBD2. Trimming cost V 8 bases and J 0 bases; bases outside gene matches: 3. This CDR3 spans 15 amino acids. Germline CDR1 is LGHDT and CDR2 is YNNKEL (reference sequence). The CDR3 here is CASRLAGANTGELFF. The CDR3 DNA reads TGTGCCAGCCGCCTAGCGGGAGCGAACACCGGGGAGCTGTTTTTT.

This clonotype occurred many times. V usage is TRBV5-1 and J usage is TRBJ2-1; D may be TRBD1 (6 bases). V was trimmed by 4 bases and J by 0 bases, leaving 14 bases between them. This CDR3 is 16 amino acids long. Germline CDR1 and CDR2: SGHRS and YFSETQ. CDR3 residues: CASSIRQASSYNEQFF. The CDR3, as DNA: TGCGCCAGCAGCATTCGACAGGCGAGCTCCTACAATGAGCAGTTCTTC.

The sample holds a few counts of this clonotype. The rearrangement joins TRBV27 to TRBJ2-7; 8 bases fit TRBD2. There are 13 residues in the CDR3. CDR1 MNHEY and CDR2 SMNVEV come from the germline V gene (reference sequence). The V and J ends lost 10 bases and 7 bases, in that order; junction bases with no gene match: 12. As DNA, the CDR3 is TGTGCCACCAAAGCGGGAGTGAATTTTGAGCAGTACTTC. As protein: CATKAGVNFEQYF.

The V gene is TRBV28, the J gene TRBJ1-5; 9 nucleotides line up with TRBD1. The germline CDR1 and CDR2 sequences are MDHEN and SYDVKM. The V and J ends lost 10 bases and 5 bases, in that order; junction bases with no gene match: 9. This CDR3 is 14 amino acids long. The CDR3 region has the DNA TGTGCCATTCCGGGACAGGGTTCCCATCAGCCCCAGCATTTT. Amino acid sequence: CAIPGQGSHQPQHF.

This clonotype has at least ten counts. The gene calls are TRBV27 and TRBJ2-3; no definite D call. Germline lookup yields CDR1 MNHEY and CDR2 SMNVEV (reference sequence). The germline V and J ends were trimmed by 2 bases and 2 bases, with 5 bases remaining between them. The CDR3 extends over 13 amino acids. The CDR3 spells CASSLLDTDTQYF. In DNA, the CDR3 is TGTGCCAGCAGTTTACTCGACACAGATACGCAGTATTTT.

This clonotype was detected a few times. The chain recombines TRBV18 with TRBJ2-7; TRBD2 matches 10 bases. The CDR3 is made up of 15 amino acids. The trim removed 3 bases at V and 4 bases at J, leaving 6 bases unmatched. Germline CDR1 is KGHSH and CDR2 is LQKENI. The CDR3 protein is CASSPASGSRYEQYF. As DNA, the CDR3 is TGTGCCAGCTCACCGGCTAGCGGGAGTAGGTACGAGCAGTACTTC.

This clonotype was detected many times. This chain connects TRBV6-1 to TRBJ2-1; 8 bases are shared with TRBD2. J gave up 4 bases and V 3 bases, and 5 bases lay outside the gene matches. The germline gives CDR1 MNHNS, CDR2 SASEGT. The CDR3 totals 15 residues. The CDR3 loop reads CASSDSSGRYNEQFF. As DNA, the CDR3 is TGTGCCAGCAGTGATTCCAGCGGGAGATACAATGAGCAGTTCTTC.

This clonotype appeared many times. The chain links TRBV7-2 to TRBJ2-1, with 11 bases fitting TRBD2. Germline V gives CDR1 SGHTA, CDR2 FQGNSA. The CDR3 is made up of 15 amino acids. The V segment lost 4 bases and the J segment 8 bases; nucleotides outside the gene matches: 7. This CDR3 is CASSSFSGRVHEQFF. CDR3 in DNA: TGTGCCAGCAGCTCCTTTAGCGGGAGGGTACATGAGCAGTTCTTC.

This clonotype was detected many times. V is TRBV18 and J is TRBJ1-1; D unclear. The CDR3 length is 14 residues. V was pared by 1 base and J by 8 bases, with 14 bases between. CDR1 is KGHSH and CDR2 is LQKENI in the germline V gene. CDR3 loop: CASSPRQEMGEAFF. The CDR3, as DNA: TGTGCCAGCTCACCACGGCAGGAAATGGGCGAAGCTTTCTTT.

The genes are TRBV20-1 and TRBJ1-6; D remains unclear. Per germline, CDR1 DFQATT and CDR2 SNEGSKA (reference sequence). Trimming stripped 4 bases from V and 7 bases from J, with 8 bases between. CDR3 length: 12 amino acids. Written as DNA, the CDR3 is TGCAGTGCTATCGACACCAATTCACCCCTCCACTTT. Translating it yields CSAIDTNSPLHF.

At least ten counts were recorded for this clonotype. The chain joins TRBV12-3 or TRBV12-4 to TRBJ2-1; 7 nucleotides line up with TRBD2. With V trimmed by 6 bases and J by 4 bases, 12 bases remained unmatched. This CDR3 is 16 amino acids long. CDR3 amino acids: CASRLLSSGMYNEQFF. The CDR3 DNA reads as TGTGCCAGCAGACTCCTAAGCAGCGGGATGTACAATGAGCAGTTCTTC.

This chain connects TRBV19 to TRBJ2-1; D is ambiguous. Trimming pared 5 bases from V and 6 bases from J, leaving 20 bases between. The V gene's germline CDR1 is LNHDA and CDR2 SQIVND (reference sequence). This CDR3 has 16 residues. As DNA, the CDR3 is TGTGCCAGTAGTCGCCCCACGGACCCCCGCAGCAATGAGCAGTTCTTC. Its protein is CASSRPTDPRSNEQFF.

The table lists this clonotype with many counts. The rearrangement links TRBV28 to TRBJ2-7; D remains unclear. CDR3 length equals 13 residues. Trimming cost V 7 bases and J 3 bases, with 13 bases left between them. Per the germline V gene, CDR1 is MDHEN and CDR2 is SYDVKM. In DNA, the CDR3 is TGTGCCAGCATGTCAGTTGGATACTACGAGCAGTACTTC. Translating it yields CASMSVGYYEQYF.

This clonotype was counted many times. The rearrangement joins TRBV28 to TRBJ2-7; D ambiguous. The CDR3 sequence is 13 residues long. Trimming cost V 2 bases and J 6 bases, with 11 bases left between them. The V gene's germline CDR1 is MDHEN and CDR2 SYDVKM. This CDR3 is CASSLQAVGEQYF. The CDR3 DNA sequence: TGTGCCAGCAGTTTACAGGCAGTCGGCGAGCAGTACTTC.

On this clonotype: The final CDR3 position lacks the conserved phenylalanine or tryptophan, pointing to a likely read error. The chain is built from TRBV4-1 and TRBJ2-3; D gene ambiguous. CDR1 and CDR2 from the germline V gene are MGHRA and YSYEKL. The CDR3 loop spans 13 amino acids. The germline V and J ends were trimmed by 3 bases and 6 bases, with 10 bases remaining between them. CDR3 nucleotide sequence: TGCGCCAGCAGCCACCCCACGGGTGATACGCAGTATGTT. Amino acids: CASSHPTGDTQYV.

The V and J genes are TRBV4-1 and TRBJ1-5, with 10 bases lining up with TRBD1. This CDR3 region has 16 residues. Germline assignment: CDR1 MGHRA and CDR2 YSYEKL. V shed 3 bases and J 1 base; nucleotides not matched to a gene: 3. The CDR3 bases are TGCGCCAGCAGCCACGTGGGACAGGGGAGCAATCAGCCCCAGCATTTT. This translates into CASSHVGQGSNQPQHF.

The chain recombines TRBV9 with TRBJ2-3; D perhaps matches TRBD2 (6 bases). CDR1 is SGDLS, CDR2 YYNGEE, per germline. V shed 4 bases and J shed 1 base, with 22 bases lying between them. The CDR3 sequence is 18 residues long. CDR3 coding DNA: TGTGCCAGCAGCCCCCCCCTCCCCTTAGCGGTGGGCACAGATACGCAGTATTTT. Translating gives CASSPPLPLAVGTDTQYF.

There are a few counts of this clonotype. Compared with germline, one end of the junction differs, possibly owing to a read error. The CDR3 DNA is TGTGCCAGCTCACCACGACAGGGGCAGAACTCTGAAGCTTTCTTT. Residues: CASSPRQGQNSEAFF. V gene TRBV18 combines with J gene TRBJ1-1; TRBD1 matches at 8 bases. Germline V CDR1 and CDR2: KGHSH, LQKENI. The CDR3 length is 15 residues.

The J gene is TRBJ2-5, the V gene TRBV10-3; 11 positions agree with TRBD1. CDR1 is ENHRY, CDR2 SYGVKD, per germline. This CDR3 contains 13 residues. V trimming: 11 bases; J trimming: 3 bases; junction bases outside the gene matches: 5. For the CDR3, the DNA is TGTGCCGCGGGACAGGGGGTGGAAGAGACCCAGTACTTC. Its protein product is CAAGQGVEETQYF.

The chain carries TRBV11-2 and TRBJ1-5; D remains unclear. V was trimmed by 4 bases and J by 4 bases, leaving 17 bases between them. The CDR3 consists of 16 residues. The germline V gene encodes CDR1 SGHAT and CDR2 FQNNGV. CDR3 sequence reads: CASSSDISGVNQPQHF. The CDR3, as DNA: TGTGCCAGCAGCTCAGATATTAGCGGGGTGAATCAGCCCCAGCATTTT.

The CDR3: CATRGRALGYEQYF. In nucleotides, the CDR3 is TGTGCCACTCGCGGGAGGGCCCTCGGATACGAGCAGTACTTC. V and J are TRBV28 and TRBJ2-7; 9 nucleotides align to TRBD2. The CDR3 runs to 14 residues. Germline CDR1 and CDR2: MDHEN and SYDVKM. J was trimmed by 4 bases and V by 10 bases; bases with no gene match: 11.

Ten or more counts support this clonotype. This chain connects TRBV7-3 to TRBJ2-3; D is undetermined. CDR1 is SGHTA and CDR2 is FQGTGA in the germline V gene. This CDR3 has 13 amino acids. The V and J ends lost 5 bases and 6 bases respectively, with 12 bases between them. CDR3 DNA: TGTGCCAGCAGCGCCGCCGTGGGGGATACGCAGTATTTT. Translated, it gives CASSAAVGDTQYF.

About this clonotype: One junction end does not reproduce the germline sequence, and a read error may be involved. V usage is TRBV18 and J usage is TRBJ2-6, with TRBD1 as a possible D gene (5 bases). This CDR3 is built from 14 residues. Germline-derived CDR1 and CDR2 are KGHSH and LQKENI. The CDR3 nucleotides are TGTGCCAGCTCACCAAGTGTAGGGGTCAACGTCCTGACTTTC. This sequence encodes CASSPSVGVNVLTF.

The CDR3 DNA is TGTGCCAGCAGTTATTTCGGCGGGAGGGCCCGGGCCACCGGGGAGCTGTTTTTT. Protein sequence: CASSYFGGRARATGELFF. The chain couples TRBV6-1 to TRBJ2-2; 9 bases align to TRBD2. V lost 5 bases, J lost 4 bases, and 14 bases stayed unmatched. CDR1 is MNHNS and CDR2 is SASEGT in the germline V gene. The CDR3 totals 18 residues.

This clonotype was seen more than once but under ten times. The chain is built from TRBV15 and TRBJ2-5; 7 nucleotides align to TRBD2. The CDR3 is 17 amino acids. The germline gives CDR1 LNHNV, CDR2 YYDKDF (reference sequence). With V trimmed by 6 bases and J by 4 bases, 17 bases remained unmatched. The CDR3 loop reads CATRTRGGGSVTETQYF. CDR3 DNA sequence: TGTGCCACCAGAACGCGTGGTGGCGGGAGTGTAACAGAGACCCAGTACTTC.

This clonotype appeared many times. This sequence joins TRBV28 and TRBJ1-4; tentatively, D is TRBD1 (6 bases). The CDR3 covers 14 residues. V lost 6 bases, J lost 8 bases, and 16 bases lay in between. In germline, CDR1 is MDHEN, CDR2 SYDVKM. The CDR3 protein is CASSLTGPDEKLFF. CDR3 DNA: TGTGCCAGCAGCCTGACAGGTCCGGACGAAAAACTGTTTTTT.

With respect to this clonotype: A read error may explain this, as a much larger clone is one base away. The genes are TRBV5-1 and TRBJ2-7; 10 bases match TRBD1. Germline V gives CDR1 SGHRS, CDR2 YFSETQ. This CDR3 contains 15 residues. DNA of the CDR3: TGCGCCAGCACCCAAGGACAGGGGGTCTCCTACGAGCGGTACTTC. Encoded protein: CASTQGQGVSYERYF.

In this sample, this clonotype turned up many times. DNA for the CDR3: TGTGCCAGCAGTTTATTAACAGCGGGAGGGAAAGATACGCAGTATTTT. This translates into CASSLLTAGGKDTQYF. The chain couples TRBV12-3 or TRBV12-4 to TRBJ2-3; 10 positions agree with TRBD2. The CDR3 sequence is 16 residues long. Germline trimming cut 2 bases from V and 5 bases from J; bases unmatched to any gene: 7.

There are a few counts of this clonotype. The gene calls are TRBV7-3 and TRBJ1-1; the D is unclear. The germline CDR1 and CDR2 sequences are SGHTA and FQGTGA. Trimming pared 4 bases from V and 0 bases from J, leaving 18 bases between. The CDR3 totals 17 residues. The CDR3 DNA sequence: TGTGCCAGCAGCTCTGTGCCAGGCCGAAATATGAACACTGAAGCTTTCTTT. This sequence encodes CASSSVPGRNMNTEAFF.

DNA for the CDR3: TGTGCCAGCAGCTTAGTCCAAGGAGATCTTGGCTACACCTTC. Translated: CASSLVQGDLGYTF. The chain joins TRBV11-2 to TRBJ1-2; D ambiguous. V was pared by 1 base and J by 7 bases, with 13 bases between. Germline V gene data show CDR1 as SGHAT and CDR2 as FQNNGV. The CDR3 is 14 residues long.